This TCR beta chain was captured in a study of response to subunit inactivated influenza vaccine. CDR3 length equals 14 residues. V was shortened by 3 bases and J by 3 bases, with 12 bases between the two germline ends. MiXCR, run by TCRdb on the RT-PCR reads, gives a single entry per CDR3 protein. The table shows some 640,000 distinct CDR3 sequences, with 14% occurring only once. Material: PBMCs from blood, obtained around 15 days before vaccination. The V gene is TRBV12-3 or TRBV12-4, the J gene TRBJ2-7; D is perhaps TRBD2 (6 bases). The TCR comes from a man aged 45-65 years who received an inactivated influenza vaccine. The chain's CDR3 is CASSFNGRDYEQYF. In DNA form, the CDR3 reads TGTGCCAGCAGTTTCAACGGGAGAGACTACGAGCAGTACTTC.